One sample yielded the 9 T cell receptor beta chains listed below, sequenced in a study of CD8 T cells in Susac syndrome. Random hexamers were used to reverse transcribe the RNA input (0.5 to 1 ug). TCRdb recomputed calls from the immunoSEQ multiplex PCR reads with MiXCR, one row per CDR3 protein. The sample lists some 99,000 distinct CDR3 sequences; 90% to 98% were seen once. Sequencing was carried out using CD4+ T cells from PBMCs. The source of these receptors is a human donor in good health.

The rearrangement links TRBV12-3 or TRBV12-4 to TRBJ2-7, with 7 bases aligning to TRBD2. J gave up 2 bases and V 7 bases, and 5 bases lay outside the gene matches. The CDR3 runs 13 residues. CDR3 sequence reads: CASMAGAAYEQYF. The CDR3 coding sequence is TGTGCCAGCATGGCGGGAGCAGCCTACGAGCAGTACTTC.

The J gene is TRBJ2-3, the V gene TRBV28; 7 nucleotides line up with TRBD2. This CDR3 has 14 amino acids. Trimming took 8 bases from V and 0 from J; bases not matched to a gene: 5. The germline gives CDR1 MDHEN, CDR2 SYDVKM. Here the CDR3 DNA reads TGTGCCAGCCTCGTGGGGGGGAGCACAGATACGCAGTATTTT. Protein sequence: CASLVGGSTDTQYF.

The chain links TRBV6-2 or TRBV6-3 to TRBJ2-2, with D unclear. Germline V CDR1 and CDR2: MNHEY, SVGEGT. The CDR3 runs to 12 residues. The V end was cut by 7 bases, the J end by 5 bases, with 8 bases between. CDR3: CASTYGTGELFF. In DNA, the CDR3 is TGTGCCAGCACTTATGGGACCGGGGAGCTGTTTTTT.

The genes are TRBV2 and TRBJ2-2; TRBD2 aligns across 7 bases. Germline V lookup: CDR1 SNHLY, CDR2 FYNNEI. There are 15 residues in the CDR3. The V gene end was trimmed by 4 bases and the J gene end by 5 bases; junction bases not matched to a gene: 7. The CDR3 is CASSGGGRGTGELFF. The CDR3, as DNA: TGTGCCAGCAGTGGGGGCGGGAGAGGTACCGGGGAGCTGTTTTTT.

This clonotype showed up just a few times. This chain uses TRBV9 with TRBJ2-5, with 12 bases lining up with TRBD2. V was pared by 4 bases and J by 2 bases, with 3 bases of the junction left unmatched. This CDR3 is 15 amino acids long. Germline V gene data show CDR1 as SGDLS and CDR2 as YYNGEE. CDR3 bases: TGTGCCAGCAGCCTTGGACTAGCGGGGCAAGAGACCCAGTACTTC. The encoded protein is CASSLGLAGQETQYF.

This chain links TRBV29-1 with TRBJ2-4; D call uncertain. This CDR3 contains 15 residues. CDR1 SQVTM and CDR2 ANQGSEA come from the germline V gene. Trimming pared 0 bases from V and 1 base from J, leaving 10 bases between. The CDR3 DNA follows: TGCAGCGTTGAAGACCGGGTTGGGGCCAAAAACATTCAGTACTTC. It yields the protein CSVEDRVGAKNIQYF. The whole variable domain, remainder taken from reference TRBV29-1 and TRBJ2-4, is SAVISQKPSRDICQRGTSLTIQCQVDSQVTMMFWYRQQPGQSLTLIATANQGSEATYESGFVIDKFPISRPNLTFSTLTVSNMSPEDSSIYLCSVEDRVGAKNIQYFGAGTRLSVL.

The genes are TRBV29-1 and TRBJ2-3; maybe TRBD2 (6 bases). This CDR3 has 14 residues. V gave up 6 bases and J gave up 3 bases, with 16 bases separating them. The germline gives CDR1 SQVTM, CDR2 ANQGSEA. The CDR3 loop reads CSVGRDWNTDTQYF. The CDR3 DNA reads as TGCAGCGTCGGACGGGACTGGAATACAGATACGCAGTATTTT.

As to this clonotype: A junction end diverges from the germline sequence, so it may reflect a read error. This chain links TRBV5-1 with TRBJ2-1; 8 positions agree with TRBD1. The CDR3 loop spans 13 amino acids. Germline lookup yields CDR1 SGHRS and CDR2 YFSETQ. CDR3 bases: TGCGCCAGCAGTTTGGACAGGGTGGCTGAGCAGTTCTTC. It encodes CASSLDRVAEQFF.

The chain carries TRBV3-1 and TRBJ2-3; 7 bases match TRBD1. V trimming: 5 bases; J trimming: 4 bases; junction bases outside the gene matches: 3. Per the germline V gene, CDR1 is LGHDT and CDR2 is YNNKEL (reference sequence). This CDR3 contains 13 residues. The CDR3 sequence: CASSRQGPDTQYF. The CDR3 DNA reads as TGTGCCAGCAGCAGACAGGGCCCAGATACGCAGTATTTT.